This T cell receptor (beta chain) was identified in a study of blood T cell repertoires in COVID-19. Across the whole study: PBMCs, B-cell-depleted T cells, or T cells were the source of the cDNA or gDNA that made up the material.

The CDR3 has 16 amino acids. Trimming cost V 5 bases and J 0 bases; bases outside gene matches: 8. Germline V gene lookup returns CDR1 MNHEY and CDR2 SVGEGT. Study processing details: Estimates of nucleated cell counts were drawn from the amplification of reference gene primers. Clones were read by immunoSEQ multiplex PCR, and TCRdb kept only the in-frame ones, dropping some. The DNA gave D and trimming, while V, J and clone size come from that table. This sample has 350,000 or so clones; 80% to 90% occur once, and the top ten carry approximately 4.4%. Allocation to cohorts depended on clinical history reported by the participants.

Sequencing was done on a sample of PBMCs or T cells enriched from blood (not recorded which). The V and J genes are TRBV6-2 or TRBV6-3 and TRBJ2-7, with 9 nucleotides matching TRBD2. This clonotype was sampled from a woman in her thirties or forties with acute COVID-19. CDR3 amino acids: CASSTLLTSGSYEQYF. Written as DNA, the CDR3 is TGTGCCAGCAGTACCCTCCTGACTAGCGGCTCCTACGAGCAGTACTTC.